This T cell receptor beta chain originates from a study of CD8+CD57+ T cells in acquired aplastic anemia. The overall study: Sorted CD4+ and CD8+ cell DNA averaged approximately 3 ug.

Findings and caveats of the study: Shared by patients and controls, 25 to 35 CD8+ CDR3s were abundant in patients. Patient and control CD8+ Simpson's diversity was not significantly different.

Trimming shortened V by 4 bases and J by 3 bases, and 9 bases separated the two germline ends. Germline CDR1 reads PRHDT; CDR2 reads FYEKMQ (reference sequence). The CDR3 is 14 residues long. TCR beta VDJ and CDR3 profiles were obtained from a genomic DNA template. TCRdb passed the reads through MiXCR, listing each CDR3 protein once. This sample has 210,000 or so distinct CDR3 sequences, with about half found just once. In this sample, this clonotype turned up many times. Its antigen is still unknown. CD8+CD57+ cell expansion, shown by flow cytometry, had occurred in the patients selected for sequencing.

The specimen sequenced was sorted CD4+, CD8+, or CD8+CD57+ T cells (not recorded which) from PBMCs. This chain uses TRBV13 with TRBJ1-4; tentative D call: TRBD1 (5 bases). The sequence was collected from a human donor with aplastic anemia. The CDR3 protein is CASSSRGPNEKLFF. CDR3 nucleotide sequence: TGTGCCAGCAGCTCTAGGGGTCCTAATGAAAAACTGTTTTTT.